The 17 T cell receptor beta chains listed next were all sequenced from one sample in a study of cytomegalovirus exposure and HLA in healthy donors. The PCR used 60 Vbeta and 13 Jbeta primers. Here immunoSEQ multiplex PCR was the method, and the copy in TCRdb shows in-frame clones only, minus some. The data hold some 180,000 clones, with about nine tenths observed a single time. Sample: PBMCs. The source is a boy under 10 years old in good health and CMV-seronegative.

The chain combines TRBV6-5 with TRBJ1-2, with a tentative D call TRBD1 (5 bases). Germline V gene lookup returns CDR1 MNHEY and CDR2 SVGAGI. This CDR3 region has 14 residues. V shed 2 bases and J shed 8 bases, with 15 bases lying between them. As DNA, the CDR3 is TGTGCCAGCAGTTACCGGGGGGAGGGAAGCGGCTACACCTTC. Its translation: CASSYRGEGSGYTF.

The rearrangement links TRBV7-9 to TRBJ1-1; D ambiguous. With 7 bases removed from V and 11 bases from J, the gap between germline ends came to 26 bases. The germline gives CDR1 SEHNR, CDR2 FQNEAQ (reference sequence). This CDR3 is built from 15 residues. This CDR3 reads CASIPPEGNPRGAFF. CDR3 sequence (DNA): TGTGCCAGCATTCCCCCGGAGGGCAACCCCCGTGGGGCTTTCTTT.

This chain uses TRBV28 with TRBJ2-7, with 10 bases matching TRBD2. V gave up 7 bases and J gave up 4 bases; unmatched junction bases: 4. This CDR3 spans 13 amino acids. The germline gives CDR1 MDHEN, CDR2 SYDVKM. In nucleotides, the CDR3 is TGTGCCAGCACCGGACTAGCGGATTACGAGCAGTACTTC. Its protein product is CASTGLADYEQYF.

This clone was counted only a few times. This chain joins TRBV27 and TRBJ2-5, with 10 bases matching TRBD2. This CDR3 has 16 residues. After removal of 5 bases from V and 2 bases from J, the junction contained 8 bases not matched to a gene. Germline lookup yields CDR1 MNHEY and CDR2 SMNVEV (reference sequence). The CDR3 DNA reads as TGTGCCAGCAGTCCCCTAGCGGGAGAGGCACAAGAGACCCAGTACTTC. This gives the protein CASSPLAGEAQETQYF.

The rearrangement joins TRBV2 to TRBJ2-6; the D is unclear. Trimming left V 4 bases short and J 0 bases short, with 10 bases between. Germline V gives CDR1 SNHLY, CDR2 FYNNEI. The CDR3 runs to 16 residues. The CDR3 sequence: CASSGRSPSGANVLTF. The CDR3 DNA sequence: TGTGCCAGCAGTGGACGGAGTCCCTCTGGGGCCAACGTCCTGACTTTC.

The genes are TRBV19 and TRBJ1-2, with TRBD1 as a possible D gene (6 bases). Germline V gene sequence: CDR1 LNHDA, CDR2 SQIVND (reference sequence). The CDR3 runs 16 residues. V lost 4 bases to trimming and J lost 4 bases, with 19 bases between them. DNA for the CDR3: TGTGCCAGTAGTAGGGGAATGGACAGCCGGGGCTATGGCTACACCTTC. Translating gives CASSRGMDSRGYGYTF.

The chain uses TRBV5-4 and TRBJ1-2, with 8 positions matching TRBD1. V gave up 0 bases and J gave up 4 bases; unmatched junction bases: 8. Germline loops: CDR1 SGHNT, CDR2 YYREEE (reference sequence). This CDR3 contains 16 residues. Here the CDR3 reads CASSLAGRGQAYGYTF. The CDR3 bases are TGTGCCAGCAGCTTGGCCGGCAGGGGGCAAGCCTATGGCTACACCTTC.

The gene calls are TRBV2 and TRBJ1-2; no clear D gene. The CDR3 has 12 residues. Trimming pared 4 bases from V and 4 bases from J, leaving 7 bases between. Germline V gene data show CDR1 as SNHLY and CDR2 as FYNNEI. CDR3 DNA sequence: TGTGCCAGCAGTGGGAGGCGCTATGGCTACACCTTC. Translation gives CASSGRRYGYTF. The entire variable domain, with the rest obtained from reference TRBV2 and TRBJ1-2, is as follows: EPEVTQTPSHQVTQMGQEVILRCVPISNHLYFYWYRQILGQKVEFLVSFYNNEISEKSEIFDDQFSVERPDGSNFTLKIRSTKLEDSAMYFCASSGRRYGYTFGSGTRLTVV.

The chain uses TRBV6-1 and TRBJ2-3, with 7 bases identical to TRBD1. CDR1 is MNHNS and CDR2 is SASEGT in the germline V gene. CDR3 length: 12 residues. V was clipped by 6 bases and J by 9 bases; unmatched bases: 6. The CDR3 DNA follows: TGTGCCAGCAGCCCCCCGACAGGGACGCAGTATTTT. Translation: CASSPPTGTQYF.

This chain connects TRBV19 to TRBJ1-1; TRBD1 aligns across 9 bases. The V gene's germline CDR1 is LNHDA and CDR2 SQIVND (reference sequence). This CDR3 comprises 14 residues. V trimming: 6 bases; J trimming: 4 bases; junction bases outside the gene matches: 6. CDR3 coding DNA: TGTGCCAGTAGAGAGGGACAGGGACTCACTGAAGCTTTCTTT. This codes for CASREGQGLTEAFF.

This chain links TRBV9 with TRBJ2-5, with 9 bases that match TRBD2. The J call may be incorrect, as the DNA end agrees better with TRBJ2-7. The CDR3 runs to 15 residues. CDR1 is SGDLS, CDR2 YYNGEE, per germline. The CDR3 spells CASSVGPSGTFEQYF. CDR3 in DNA: TGTGCCAGCAGCGTAGGCCCTAGCGGGACGTTCGAGCAGTACTTC.

The chain combines TRBV5-1 with TRBJ1-3, with TRBD1 matching over 9 bases. The CDR3 is 16 amino acids. From germline, CDR1 is SGHRS and CDR2 YFSETQ. Losses at the gene ends were 5 bases for V and 3 bases for J; bases not matched to a gene: 9. CDR3 loop: CASRNTGTGIGNTIYF. CDR3 nucleotides: TGCGCCAGCAGGAATACCGGGACAGGGATTGGAAACACCATATATTTT.

This clone appeared a single time. The rearrangement joins TRBV6-6 to TRBJ2-4; the D gene is possibly TRBD2 (6 bases). Germline CDR1 is MNHNY and CDR2 is SVGAGI (reference sequence). The CDR3 loop spans 15 amino acids. The V and J ends lost 8 bases and 1 base respectively, with 15 bases between them. The CDR3 DNA is TGTGCCAGCGGGGGTCCGGCGGGGGCCAAAAACATTCAGTACTTC. Its protein is CASGGPAGAKNIQYF.

The gene calls are TRBV7-2 and TRBJ1-1, with 9 bases lining up with TRBD1. Germline V gives CDR1 SGHTA, CDR2 FQGNSA. J lost 4 bases, V lost 4 bases, and 10 bases had no gene match. This CDR3 region has 16 residues. The CDR3 DNA is TGTGCCAGCAGCTGGGTCGCGGGACAGGGCGTCACTGAAGCTTTCTTT. Translating gives CASSWVAGQGVTEAFF.

This chain joins TRBV28 and TRBJ1-5, with 7 bases identical to TRBD1. There are 16 residues in the CDR3. V lost 6 bases, J lost 0 bases, and 8 bases stayed unmatched. CDR1 MDHEN and CDR2 SYDVKM come from the germline V gene. In DNA form, the CDR3 reads TGTGCCAGCAGCCTAGACAGGGTGGGTAGCAATCAGCCCCAGCATTTT. Encoded protein: CASSLDRVGSNQPQHF.

The V call is TRBV10-3, the J call TRBJ2-7, with 8 bases identical to TRBD1. CDR1 is ENHRY and CDR2 is SYGVKD in the germline V gene. V shed 5 bases and J 2 bases; nucleotides not matched to a gene: 5. This CDR3 comprises 14 residues. CDR3 nucleotide sequence: TGTGCCATCAGTACTACAGGGGGAGCCTACGAGCAGTACTTC. This sequence encodes CAISTTGGAYEQYF.

The chain couples TRBV5-6 to TRBJ2-2; 11 bases agree with TRBD1. Germline V lookup: CDR1 SGHDT, CDR2 YYEEEE. The CDR3 sequence is 19 residues long. Losses at the gene ends were 3 bases for V and 2 bases for J; bases not matched to a gene: 12. The CDR3 here is CASSSGWTGGRFNTGELFF. In DNA, the CDR3 is TGTGCCAGCAGCTCCGGCTGGACAGGGGGCCGATTTAACACCGGGGAGCTGTTTTTT.